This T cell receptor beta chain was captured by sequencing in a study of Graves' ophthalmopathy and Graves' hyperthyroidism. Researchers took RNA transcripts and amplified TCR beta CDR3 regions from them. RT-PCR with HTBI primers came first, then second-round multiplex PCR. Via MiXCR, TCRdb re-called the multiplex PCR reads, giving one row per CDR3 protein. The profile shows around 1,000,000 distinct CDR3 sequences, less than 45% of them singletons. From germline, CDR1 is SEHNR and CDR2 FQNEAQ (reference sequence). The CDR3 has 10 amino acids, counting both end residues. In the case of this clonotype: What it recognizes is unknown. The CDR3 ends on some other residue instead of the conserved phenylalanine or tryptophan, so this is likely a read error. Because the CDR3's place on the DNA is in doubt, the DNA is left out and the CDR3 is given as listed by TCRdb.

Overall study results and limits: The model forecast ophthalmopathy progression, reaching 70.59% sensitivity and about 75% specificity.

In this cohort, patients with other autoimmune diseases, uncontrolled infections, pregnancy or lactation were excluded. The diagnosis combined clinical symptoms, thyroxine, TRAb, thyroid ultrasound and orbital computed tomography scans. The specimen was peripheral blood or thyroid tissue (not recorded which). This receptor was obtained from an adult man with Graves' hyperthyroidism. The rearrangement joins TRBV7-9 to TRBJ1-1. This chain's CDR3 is CASSTSGSPS.